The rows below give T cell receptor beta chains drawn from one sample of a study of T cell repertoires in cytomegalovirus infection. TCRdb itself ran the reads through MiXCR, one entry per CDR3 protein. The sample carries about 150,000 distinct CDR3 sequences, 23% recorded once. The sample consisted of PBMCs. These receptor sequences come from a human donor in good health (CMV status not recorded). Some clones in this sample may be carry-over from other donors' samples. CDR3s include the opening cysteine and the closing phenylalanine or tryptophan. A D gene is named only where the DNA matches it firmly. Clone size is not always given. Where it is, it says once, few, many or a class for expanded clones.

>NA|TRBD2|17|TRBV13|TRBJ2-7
CASSLGVTGGSSYEQYF
TGTGCCAGCAGCTTAGGTGTAACGGGGGGGAGCTCCTACGAGCAGTACTTC
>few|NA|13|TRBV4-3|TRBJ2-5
CASSSGLKETQYF
TGCGCCAGCAGCTCGGGACTTAAAGAGACCCAGTACTTC
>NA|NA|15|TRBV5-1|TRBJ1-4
CASRRDGPTNEKLFF
TGCGCCAGCAGACGCGACGGACCAACTAATGAAAAACTGTTTTTT
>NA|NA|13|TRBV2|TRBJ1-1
CASSQWIATEAFF
TGTGCCAGCAGTCAATGGATCGCAACTGAAGCTTTCTTT
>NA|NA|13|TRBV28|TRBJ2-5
CASSFSRRETQYF
TGTGCCAGCAGTTTTTCGAGGAGGGAGACCCAGTACTTC
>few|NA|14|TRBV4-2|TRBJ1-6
CASSQQVHNSPLHF
TGTGCCAGCAGCCAACAGGTCCATAATTCACCCCTCCACTTT
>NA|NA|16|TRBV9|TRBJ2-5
CASSVAIGGGQETQYF
TGTGCCAGCAGCGTAGCTATAGGGGGAGGCCAAGAGACCCAGTACTTC
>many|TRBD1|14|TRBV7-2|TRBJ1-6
CASSPEGAGSPLHF
TGTGCCAGCAGCCCAGAGGGGGCAGGGTCACCCCTCCACTTT
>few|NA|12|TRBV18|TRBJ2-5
CASSQGTETQYF
TGTGCCAGCTCTCAGGGGACGGAGACCCAGTACTTC
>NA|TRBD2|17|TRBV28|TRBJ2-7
CASSFPPRLAGVYEQYF
TGTGCCAGCAGTTTTCCCCCCAGACTAGCGGGGGTCTACGAGCAGTACTTC
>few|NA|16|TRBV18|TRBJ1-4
CASSNSAPSTNEKLFF
TGTGCCAGCTCAAATTCAGCGCCTTCAACTAATGAAAAACTGTTTTTT
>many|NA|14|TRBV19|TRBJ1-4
CASSIDRSGEKLFF
TGTGCCAGTAGTATCGACAGGAGTGGCGAAAAACTGTTTTTT
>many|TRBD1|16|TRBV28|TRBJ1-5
CASNPGGAMSNQPQHF
TGTGCCAGCAACCCAGGGGGGGCGATGAGCAATCAGCCCCAGCATTTT
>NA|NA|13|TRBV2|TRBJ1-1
CASSLGPPREAFF
TGTGCCAGCAGTCTCGGGCCGCCGCGGGAAGCTTTCTTT
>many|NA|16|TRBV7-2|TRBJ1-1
CASSLAGGSPNTEAFF
TGTGCCAGCAGCTTAGCCGGGGGTAGCCCCAACACTGAAGCTTTCTTT
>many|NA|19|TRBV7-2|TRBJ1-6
CASSAQPGQGRAYNSPLHF
TGTGCCAGCAGCGCCCAACCGGGGCAGGGCCGGGCCTATAATTCACCCCTCCACTTT
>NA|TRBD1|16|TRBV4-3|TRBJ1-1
CASSPTGGPLFTEAFF
TGCGCCAGCAGCCCGACAGGGGGCCCGTTATTCACTGAAGCTTTCTTT
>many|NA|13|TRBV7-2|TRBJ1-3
CASSPTGGNTIYF
TGTGCCAGCAGCCCTACGGGGGGGAACACCATATATTTT
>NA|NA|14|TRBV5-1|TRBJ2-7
CASSSQDNGAEQYF
TGCGCCAGCAGCTCTCAGGACAACGGCGCCGAGCAGTACTTC
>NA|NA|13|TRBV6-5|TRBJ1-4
CASYGTTNEKLFF
TGTGCCAGTTACGGTACAACTAATGAAAAACTGTTTTTT
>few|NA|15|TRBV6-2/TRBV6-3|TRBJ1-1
CASRPAGTLNTEAFF
TGTGCCAGCAGGCCCGCCGGGACTTTGAACACTGAAGCTTTCTTT
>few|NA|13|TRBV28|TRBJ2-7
CASSLSITYEQYF
TGTGCCAGCAGTTTATCCATTACCTACGAGCAGTACTTC
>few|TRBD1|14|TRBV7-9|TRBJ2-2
CASGQGTSSGELFF
TGTGCCAGCGGACAGGGGACGTCATCCGGGGAGCTGTTTTTT
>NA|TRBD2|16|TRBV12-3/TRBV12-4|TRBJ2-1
CASSMSGGLTSNEQFF
TGTGCCAGCAGTATGAGCGGGGGGCTGACGTCCAATGAGCAGTTCTTC
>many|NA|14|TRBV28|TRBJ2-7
CASSPGTDSYEQYF
TGTGCCAGCAGTCCCGGGACCGACTCCTACGAGCAGTACTTC
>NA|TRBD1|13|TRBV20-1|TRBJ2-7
CSPHGTEAYEQYF
TGCAGTCCCCACGGGACAGAGGCCTACGAGCAGTACTTC
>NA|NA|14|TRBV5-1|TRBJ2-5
CASSLWTPRETQYF
TGCGCCAGCAGCTTGTGGACTCCGCGGGAGACCCAGTACTTC
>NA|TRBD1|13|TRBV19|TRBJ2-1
CASTGTASNEQFF
TGTGCCAGTACTGGGACAGCCTCTAATGAGCAGTTCTTC
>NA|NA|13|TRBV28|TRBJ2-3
CAGARSLADTQYF
TGTGCTGGGGCTAGGTCTTTGGCAGATACGCAGTATTTT
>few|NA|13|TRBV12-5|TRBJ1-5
CASGLGPQEPQHF
TGTGCTAGTGGTTTGGGGCCTCAGGAGCCCCAGCATTTT
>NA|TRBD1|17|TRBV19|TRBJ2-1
CASSIDPFRDRDNEQFF
TGTGCCAGTAGTATAGATCCCTTCCGGGACAGGGACAATGAGCAGTTCTTC
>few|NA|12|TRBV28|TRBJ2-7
CASTSEGAEQYF
TGTGCCAGCACCAGCGAGGGTGCCGAGCAGTACTTC
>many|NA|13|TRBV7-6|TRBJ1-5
CASSPAVNQPQHF
TGTGCCAGCAGCCCCGCAGTTAATCAGCCCCAGCATTTT
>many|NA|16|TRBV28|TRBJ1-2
CASYRAWGPTDYGYTF
TGTGCCAGCTACCGGGCATGGGGCCCCACTGACTATGGCTACACCTTC
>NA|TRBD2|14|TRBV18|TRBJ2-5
CASSRLAQQETQYF
TGTGCCAGCTCACGACTAGCGCAACAAGAGACCCAGTACTTC
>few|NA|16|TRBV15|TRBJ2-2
CATSREDSLNTGELFF
TGTGCCACCAGCAGAGAGGACAGCTTAAACACCGGGGAGCTGTTTTTT
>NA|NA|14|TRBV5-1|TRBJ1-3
CASKWNLDGNTIYF
TGCGCCAGCAAGTGGAACCTCGACGGAAACACCATATATTTT
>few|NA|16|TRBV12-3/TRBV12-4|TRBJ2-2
CASSPFEQGETGELFF
TGTGCCAGCAGTCCATTTGAGCAAGGGGAGACCGGGGAGCTGTTTTTT